Below are 10 T cell receptor beta chains sequenced from a single sample in a study of cytomegalovirus exposure and HLA in healthy donors. Primers: 60 Vbeta forward and 13 Jbeta reverse. Measured with immunoSEQ multiplex PCR; TCRdb has only the in-frame clones, and not every one. The sample lists approximately 100,000 clones; about 74% were seen once. The sequenced sample was PBMCs. The receptors here all came from a female donor in good health and CMV-seropositive.

This chain uses TRBV5-1 with TRBJ2-1, with TRBD2 matching over 8 bases. V shed 4 bases and J 8 bases; nucleotides not matched to a gene: 11. The germline CDR1 and CDR2 sequences are SGHRS and YFSETQ. This CDR3 comprises 15 residues. The CDR3: CASSPAGGGWDEQFF. CDR3 bases: TGCGCCAGCAGCCCTGCGGGCGGGGGGTGGGATGAGCAGTTCTTC.

The chain has TRBV7-8 and TRBJ1-5; the D is unclear. CDR1 and CDR2 (germline): SGHVS, FQNEAQ. The CDR3 length is 12 residues. Trimming took off 0 bases at V and 5 bases at J, with 2 bases between the two ends. CDR3 in amino acids: CASSLADQPQHF. The DNA for the CDR3 is TGTGCCAGCAGCTTAGCCGATCAGCCCCAGCATTTT.

The chain combines TRBV5-6 with TRBJ2-7, with D tentatively TRBD1 (6 bases). Trimming removed 4 bases from V and 0 bases from J, with 14 bases in between. This CDR3 has 15 amino acids. Germline assignment: CDR1 SGHDT and CDR2 YYEEEE. The DNA of the CDR3 is TGTGCCAGCAGCGAGAGACAGGTCCCCTCCTACGAGCAGTACTTC. This encodes CASSERQVPSYEQYF.

This chain uses TRBV18 with TRBJ2-1, with D perhaps matching TRBD2 (6 bases). Trimming cost V 0 bases and J 4 bases, with 13 bases left between them. Germline V CDR1 and CDR2: KGHSH, LQKENI. The CDR3 loop spans 16 amino acids. In DNA, the CDR3 is TGTGCCAGCTCACCACCGATCCGCGCGGGATACAATGAGCAGTTCTTC. It codes for CASSPPIRAGYNEQFF.

The chain uses TRBV2 and TRBJ2-4, with D possibly being TRBD2 (6 bases). Trimming left V 8 bases short and J 10 bases short, with 18 bases between. CDR1 and CDR2 (germline): SNHLY, FYNNEI. This CDR3 spans 13 amino acids. The CDR3 region is CASGGSGSGIQYF. Written as DNA, the CDR3 is TGTGCCAGCGGGGGGAGCGGCAGCGGAATTCAGTACTTC.

This clone turned up a few times. This sequence joins TRBV28 and TRBJ2-4, with D perhaps matching TRBD1 (5 bases). This CDR3 has 14 residues. The germline V gene has CDR1 MDHEN and CDR2 SYDVKM. The ends were cut back, 5 bases at V and 15 bases at J, with 23 bases in the middle. The CDR3 nucleotides read TGTGCCAGCAGTCCCCCTCAGCGTGGGGCAAGGGGGTACTTC. It codes for CASSPPQRGARGYF.

The genes are TRBV5-1 and TRBJ2-3, with 13 bases fitting TRBD2. This CDR3 is 19 amino acids long. The V and J ends lost 4 bases and 1 base, in that order; junction bases with no gene match: 12. Germline CDR1 and CDR2: SGHRS and YFSETQ. CDR3 DNA: TGCGCCAGCAGCCTCACACTAGCGGGGGGGGGCCTACGCACAGATACGCAGTATTTT. Protein product: CASSLTLAGGGLRTDTQYF.

The chain has TRBV6-5 and TRBJ2-7, with D possibly matching TRBD1 (6 bases). Germline assignment: CDR1 MNHEY and CDR2 SVGAGI. Trimming took off 4 bases at V and 5 bases at J, with 9 bases between the two ends. The CDR3 sequence is 12 residues long. The CDR3 sequence: CASSSQGDEQYF. CDR3 in DNA: TGTGCCAGCAGTTCACAGGGCGACGAGCAGTACTTC.

This clone was recorded once. This chain joins TRBV6-1 and TRBJ2-5; 11 bases line up with TRBD2. This CDR3 spans 16 amino acids. V gave up 4 bases and J gave up 2 bases; unmatched junction bases: 6. Germline V gene data show CDR1 as MNHNS and CDR2 as SASEGT. In DNA, the CDR3 is TGTGCCAGCAGTGGACTAGCGGGAAGACCTCAAGAGACCCAGTACTTC. It is translated as CASSGLAGRPQETQYF.

V is TRBV9 and J is TRBJ2-2; a possible D gene is TRBD1 (6 bases). CDR1 is SGDLS, CDR2 YYNGEE, per germline. Between the trimmed V and J ends, which lost 4 bases and 6 bases, there was a span of 10 bases. This CDR3 has 13 residues. The CDR3 spells CASSTTGSGELFF. The CDR3, as DNA: TGTGCCAGCAGCACAACAGGGTCCGGGGAGCTGTTTTTT.